This TCR beta chain originates from a study of cytomegalovirus exposure and HLA in healthy donors. Study-wide results and limits: Reportedly, diagnosis of cytomegalovirus status by the classifier showed high specificity and sensitivity.

V lost 4 bases, J lost 1 base, and 10 bases stayed unmatched. The CDR3 length is 16 residues. CDR1 and CDR2 from the germline V gene are SGHVS and FQNEAQ. For this clone: Its matching antigen is unknown.

Using immunoSEQ multiplex PCR, the repertoire was profiled, and TCRdb retains in-frame clones only, with some absent. The sample holds approximately 49,000 clones; roughly nine tenths are singletons and the top ten take over 1.1%. This rearrangement joins TRBV7-8 to TRBJ2-7; 7 bases agree with TRBD1. The sequenced material came from PBMCs. The TCR comes from a man younger than 35 in good health and CMV-seronegative. The CDR3: CASSSGPGQPSYEQYF. CDR3 nucleotide sequence: TGTGCCAGCAGCTCGGGCCCGGGACAGCCTTCCTACGAGCAGTACTTC.